This entry features one TCR beta chain sequence. Its target is not known. The source of the sample is a study of blood T cells in healthy people across ages. V gave up 5 bases and J gave up 7 bases, with 15 bases separating them. The CDR3 covers 14 residues. Per the germline V gene, CDR1 is MNHEY and CDR2 is SVGAGI. For every donor, a draw yielded around 10 milliliters of peripheral blood. Regarding the study as a whole: Unsorted PBMCs prevented conclusive naive versus antigen-experienced comparison.

Alongside a J-beta primer mix, a sample-barcoded 5' primer served in a second PCR lasting about 7 to 11 cycles. TCRdb re-analysed the 5' RACE reads in MiXCR, keeping a single row per CDR3 protein. The table records fewer than 1,000,000 distinct CDR3 sequences, around two fifths of them present only once. The gene calls are TRBV6-5 and TRBJ2-1; possible D gene TRBD2, 5 bases. This TCR came from a man in his fifties or sixties in good health. Sequencing was performed on blood. This chain's CDR3 is CASSPLDWRNEQFF. Here the CDR3 DNA reads TGTGCCAGCAGTCCCCTGGACTGGCGTAATGAGCAGTTCTTC.